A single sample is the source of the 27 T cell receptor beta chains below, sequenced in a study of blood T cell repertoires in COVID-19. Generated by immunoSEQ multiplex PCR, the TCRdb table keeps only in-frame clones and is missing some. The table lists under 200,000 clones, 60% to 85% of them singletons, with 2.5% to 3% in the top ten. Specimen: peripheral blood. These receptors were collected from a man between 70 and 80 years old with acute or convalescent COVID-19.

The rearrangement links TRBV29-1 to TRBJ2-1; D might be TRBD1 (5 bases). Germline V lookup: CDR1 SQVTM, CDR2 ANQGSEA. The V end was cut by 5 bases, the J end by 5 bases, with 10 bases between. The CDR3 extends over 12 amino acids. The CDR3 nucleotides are TGCAGCGTTAATCCCAGGGACAATGAGCAGTTCTTC. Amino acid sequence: CSVNPRDNEQFF.

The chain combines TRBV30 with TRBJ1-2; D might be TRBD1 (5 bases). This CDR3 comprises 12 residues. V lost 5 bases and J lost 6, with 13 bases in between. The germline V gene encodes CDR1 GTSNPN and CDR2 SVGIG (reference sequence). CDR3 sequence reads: CAWVVGHNGYTF. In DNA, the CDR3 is TGTGCCTGGGTGGTAGGACATAATGGCTACACCTTC. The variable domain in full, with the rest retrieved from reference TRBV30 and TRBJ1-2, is SQTIHQWPATLVQPVGSPLSLECTVEGTSNPNLYWYRQAAGRGLQLLFYSVGIGQISSEVPQNLSASRPQDRQFILSSKKLLLSDSGFYLCAWVVGHNGYTFGSGTRLTVV.

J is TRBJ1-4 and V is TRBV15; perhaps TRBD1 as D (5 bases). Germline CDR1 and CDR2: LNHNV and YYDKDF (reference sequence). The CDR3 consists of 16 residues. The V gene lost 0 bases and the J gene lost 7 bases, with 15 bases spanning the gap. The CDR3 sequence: CATSRDWVGAREKLFF. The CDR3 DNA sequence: TGTGCCACCAGCAGAGATTGGGTAGGGGCTCGTGAAAAACTGTTTTTT. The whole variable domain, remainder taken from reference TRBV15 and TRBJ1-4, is DAMVIQNPRYQVTQFGKPVTLSCSQTLNHNVMYWYQQKSSQAPKLLFHYYDKDFNNEADTPDNFQSRRPNTSFCFLDIRSPGLGDTAMYLCATSRDWVGAREKLFFGSGTQLSVL.

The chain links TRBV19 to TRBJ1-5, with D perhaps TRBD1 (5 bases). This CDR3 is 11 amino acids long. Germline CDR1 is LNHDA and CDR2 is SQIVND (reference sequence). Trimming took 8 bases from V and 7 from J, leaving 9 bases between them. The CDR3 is CASGAEQPQHF. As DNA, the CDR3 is TGTGCCAGTGGGGCAGAACAGCCCCAGCATTTT.

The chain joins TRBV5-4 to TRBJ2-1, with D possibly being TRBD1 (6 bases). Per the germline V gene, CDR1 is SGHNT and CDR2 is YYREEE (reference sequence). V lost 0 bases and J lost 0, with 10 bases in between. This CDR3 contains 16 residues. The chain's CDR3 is CASSLGAGASYNEQFF. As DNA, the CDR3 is TGTGCCAGCAGCTTGGGGGCAGGGGCCTCCTACAATGAGCAGTTCTTC.

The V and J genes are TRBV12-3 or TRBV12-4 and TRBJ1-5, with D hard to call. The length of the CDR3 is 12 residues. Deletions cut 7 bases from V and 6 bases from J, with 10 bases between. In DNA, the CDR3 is TGTGCCAGCACCCTTGGCAGTCAGCCCCAGCATTTT. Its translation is CASTLGSQPQHF.

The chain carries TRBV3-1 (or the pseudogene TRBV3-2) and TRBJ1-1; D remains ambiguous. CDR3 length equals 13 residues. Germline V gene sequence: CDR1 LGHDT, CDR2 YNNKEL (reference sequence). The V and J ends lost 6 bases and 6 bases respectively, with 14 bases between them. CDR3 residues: CASSQLSVSEAFF. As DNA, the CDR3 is TGTGCCAGCAGTCAACTTAGCGTCTCTGAAGCTTTCTTT.

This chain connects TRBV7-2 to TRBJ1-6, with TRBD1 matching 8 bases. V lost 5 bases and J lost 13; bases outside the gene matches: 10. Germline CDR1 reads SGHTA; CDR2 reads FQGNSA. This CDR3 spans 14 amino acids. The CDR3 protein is CASSTSTGAAPLHF. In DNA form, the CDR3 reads TGTGCCAGCAGCACTTCGACAGGGGCGGCCCCCCTCCACTTT.

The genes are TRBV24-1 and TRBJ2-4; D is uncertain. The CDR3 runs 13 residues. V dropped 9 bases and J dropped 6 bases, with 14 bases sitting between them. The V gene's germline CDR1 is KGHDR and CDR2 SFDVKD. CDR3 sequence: CATSDGSGNIQYF. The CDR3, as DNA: TGTGCCACCTCCGATGGGTCAGGAAACATTCAGTACTTC.

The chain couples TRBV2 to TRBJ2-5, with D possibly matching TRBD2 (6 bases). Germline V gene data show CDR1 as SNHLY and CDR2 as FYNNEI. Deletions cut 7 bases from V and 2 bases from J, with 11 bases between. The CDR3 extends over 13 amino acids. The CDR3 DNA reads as TGTGCCAGCACCTGGGGGACTCAAGAGACCCAGTACTTC. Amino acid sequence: CASTWGTQETQYF. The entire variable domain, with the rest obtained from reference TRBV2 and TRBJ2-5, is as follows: EPEVTQTPSHQVTQMGQEVILRCVPISNHLYFYWYRQILGQKVEFLVSFYNNEISEKSEIFDDQFSVERPDGSNFTLKIRSTKLEDSAMYFCASTWGTQETQYFGPGTRLLVL.

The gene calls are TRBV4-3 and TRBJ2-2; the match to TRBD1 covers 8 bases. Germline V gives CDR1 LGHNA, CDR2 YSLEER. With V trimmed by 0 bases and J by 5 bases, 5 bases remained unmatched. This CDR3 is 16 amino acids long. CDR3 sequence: CASSQDSDRVTGELFF. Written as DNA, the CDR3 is TGCGCCAGCAGCCAAGATTCGGACAGGGTGACCGGGGAGCTGTTTTTT.

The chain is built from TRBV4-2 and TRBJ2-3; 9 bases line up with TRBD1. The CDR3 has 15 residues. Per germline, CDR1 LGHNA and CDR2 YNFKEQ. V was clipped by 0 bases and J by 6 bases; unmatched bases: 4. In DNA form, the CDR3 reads TGTGCCAGCAGCCAAGAGGGACAGGGCATCGATACGCAGTATTTT. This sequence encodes CASSQEGQGIDTQYF.

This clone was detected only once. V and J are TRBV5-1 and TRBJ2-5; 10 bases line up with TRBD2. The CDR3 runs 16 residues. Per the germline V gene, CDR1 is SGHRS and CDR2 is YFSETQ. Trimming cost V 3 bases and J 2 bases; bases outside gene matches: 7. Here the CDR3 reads CASSSQPTSGQETQYF. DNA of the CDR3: TGCGCCAGCAGCTCTCAACCGACTAGCGGGCAAGAGACCCAGTACTTC.

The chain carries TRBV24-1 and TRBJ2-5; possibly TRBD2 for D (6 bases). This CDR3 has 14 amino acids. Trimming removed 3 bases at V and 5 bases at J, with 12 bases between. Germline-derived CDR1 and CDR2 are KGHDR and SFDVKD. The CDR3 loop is CATSDVGGGETQYF. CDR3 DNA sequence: TGTGCCACCAGTGATGTGGGGGGAGGTGAGACCCAGTACTTC.

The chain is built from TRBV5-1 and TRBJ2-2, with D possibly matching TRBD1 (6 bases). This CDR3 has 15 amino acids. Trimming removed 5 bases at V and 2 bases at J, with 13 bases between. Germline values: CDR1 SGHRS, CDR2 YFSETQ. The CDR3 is CASSRQGPNTGELFF. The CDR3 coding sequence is TGCGCCAGCAGTAGGCAGGGGCCTAACACCGGGGAGCTGTTTTTT.

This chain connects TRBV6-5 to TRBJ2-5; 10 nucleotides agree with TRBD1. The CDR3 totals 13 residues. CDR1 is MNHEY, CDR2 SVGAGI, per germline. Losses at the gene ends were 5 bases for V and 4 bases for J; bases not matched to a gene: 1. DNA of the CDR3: TGTGCCAGCAGTCGGGACAGGGGAGAGACCCAGTACTTC. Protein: CASSRDRGETQYF.

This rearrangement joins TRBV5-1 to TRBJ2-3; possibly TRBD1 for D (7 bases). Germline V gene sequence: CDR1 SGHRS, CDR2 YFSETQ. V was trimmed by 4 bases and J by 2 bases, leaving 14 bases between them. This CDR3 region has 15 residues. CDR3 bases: TGCGCCAGCAGCCCAGGGGGGACCACCACAGATACGCAGTATTTT. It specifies CASSPGGTTTDTQYF.

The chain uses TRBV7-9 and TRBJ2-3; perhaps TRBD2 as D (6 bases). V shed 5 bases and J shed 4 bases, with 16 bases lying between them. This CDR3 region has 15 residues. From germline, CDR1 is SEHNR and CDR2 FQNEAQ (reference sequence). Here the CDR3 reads CASSPRDPPPDTQYF. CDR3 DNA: TGTGCCAGCAGCCCGCGGGATCCCCCCCCAGATACGCAGTATTTT.

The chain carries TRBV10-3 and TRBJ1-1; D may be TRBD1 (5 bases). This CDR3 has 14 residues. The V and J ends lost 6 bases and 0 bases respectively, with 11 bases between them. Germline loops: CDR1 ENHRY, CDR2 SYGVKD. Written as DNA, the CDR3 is TGTGCCATCAGCCGCGACAGCTTGAACACTGAAGCTTTCTTT. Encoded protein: CAISRDSLNTEAFF.

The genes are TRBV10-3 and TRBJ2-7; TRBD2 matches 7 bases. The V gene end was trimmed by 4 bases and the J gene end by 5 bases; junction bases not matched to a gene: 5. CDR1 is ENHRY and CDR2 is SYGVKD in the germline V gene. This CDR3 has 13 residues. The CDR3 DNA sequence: TGTGCCATCAGTGGAGGCGGGAGCCACGAGCAGTACTTC. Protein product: CAISGGGSHEQYF.

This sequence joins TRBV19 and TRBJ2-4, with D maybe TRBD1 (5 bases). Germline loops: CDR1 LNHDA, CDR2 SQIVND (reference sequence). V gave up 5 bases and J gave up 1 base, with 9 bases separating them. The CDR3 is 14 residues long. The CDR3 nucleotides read TGTGCCAGTAGTCCAGGGTCCGCCAAAAACATTCAGTACTTC. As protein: CASSPGSAKNIQYF.

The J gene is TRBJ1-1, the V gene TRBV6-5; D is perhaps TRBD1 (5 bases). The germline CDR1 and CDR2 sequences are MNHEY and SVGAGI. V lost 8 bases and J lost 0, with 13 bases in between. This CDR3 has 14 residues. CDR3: CASFAGHMNTEAFF. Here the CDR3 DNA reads TGTGCCAGCTTTGCAGGGCACATGAACACTGAAGCTTTCTTT.

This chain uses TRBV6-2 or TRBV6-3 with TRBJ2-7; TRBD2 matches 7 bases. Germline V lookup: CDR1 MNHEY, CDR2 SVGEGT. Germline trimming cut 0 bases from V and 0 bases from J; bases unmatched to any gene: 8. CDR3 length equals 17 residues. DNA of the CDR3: TGTGCCAGCAGTTACTCGATGGTTAGCGGGCCCTCCTACGAGCAGTACTTC. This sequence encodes CASSYSMVSGPSYEQYF.

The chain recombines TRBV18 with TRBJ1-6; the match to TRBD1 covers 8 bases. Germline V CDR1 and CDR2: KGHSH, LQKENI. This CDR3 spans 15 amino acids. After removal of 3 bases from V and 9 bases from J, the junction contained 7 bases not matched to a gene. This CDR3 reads CASSPDRGPFSPLHF. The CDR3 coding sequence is TGTGCCAGCTCACCCGACAGGGGACCATTTTCACCCCTCCACTTT.

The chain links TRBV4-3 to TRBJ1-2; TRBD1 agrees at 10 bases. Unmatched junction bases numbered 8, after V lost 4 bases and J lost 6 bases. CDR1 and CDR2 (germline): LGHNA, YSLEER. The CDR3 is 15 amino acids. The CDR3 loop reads CASSRETGGADGYTF. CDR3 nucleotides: TGCGCCAGCAGCCGAGAGACAGGGGGCGCGGATGGCTACACCTTC.

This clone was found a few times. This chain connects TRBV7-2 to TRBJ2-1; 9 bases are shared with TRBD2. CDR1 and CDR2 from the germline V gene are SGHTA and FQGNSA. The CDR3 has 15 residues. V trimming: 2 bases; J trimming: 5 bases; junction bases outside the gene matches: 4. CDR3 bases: TGTGCCAGCAGCTTATGGACTAGCGACAACAATGAGCAGTTCTTC. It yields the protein CASSLWTSDNNEQFF.

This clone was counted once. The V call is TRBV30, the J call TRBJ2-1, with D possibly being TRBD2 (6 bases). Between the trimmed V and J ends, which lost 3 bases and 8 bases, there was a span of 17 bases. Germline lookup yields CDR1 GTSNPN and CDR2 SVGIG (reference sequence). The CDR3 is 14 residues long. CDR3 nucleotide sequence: TGTGCCTGGAGGGGACTTCCGAAGGGCGATGAGCAGTTCTTC. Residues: CAWRGLPKGDEQFF. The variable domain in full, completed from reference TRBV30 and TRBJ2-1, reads SQTIHQWPATLVQPVGSPLSLECTVEGTSNPNLYWYRQAAGRGLQLLFYSVGIGQISSEVPQNLSASRPQDRQFILSSKKLLLSDSGFYLCAWRGLPKGDEQFFGPGTRLTVL.